These T cell receptor beta chains were read from a single sample in a study of lymphopenia after photon versus proton radiotherapy. Produced via immunoSEQ multiplex PCR; TCRdb's table is partial and in-frame only. The sample carries 150,000 or so clones, 70% to 90% recorded once. Source: peripheral blood, taken from a patient treated with photon-based radiotherapy. The receptors here all came from a man aged 45-65 years with gastric cancer. Each CDR3 is given with its conserved first and last residue. Each record gives: D gene, V gene, clone size, J gene, CDR3 protein, CDR3 DNA. A D gene is named only where the DNA matches it firmly. The size entry is marked missing in some rows and otherwise reads once, few, many or a size class.

-	TRBV7-9	-	TRBJ2-7	CASSLVQYEQYF	TGTGCCAGCAGCTTAGTTCAGTACGAGCAGTACTTC
TRBD2	TRBV7-9	-	TRBJ2-7	CASSSVAGGPGEQYF	TGTGCCAGCAGCTCAGTAGCGGGAGGCCCGGGCGAGCAGTACTTC
-	TRBV30	-	TRBJ2-7	CAWETRGGYEQYF	TGTGCCTGGGAAACCAGGGGGGGCTACGAGCAGTACTTC
TRBD2	TRBV14	-	TRBJ2-1	CASSQWSGGWEQFF	TGTGCCAGCAGCCAATGGAGCGGGGGATGGGAGCAGTTCTTC
TRBD2	TRBV6-1	-	TRBJ2-5	CASSEARGRASETQYF	TGTGCCAGCAGTGAAGCTCGTGGGAGGGCCTCAGAGACCCAGTACTTC
-	TRBV5-6	-	TRBJ1-2	CASRGVGLNYGYTF	TGTGCCAGCAGGGGTGTGGGTCTTAACTATGGCTACACCTTC
TRBD1	TRBV27	-	TRBJ1-5	CASSLRTGVFGTDQPQHF	TGTGCCAGCAGTTTGCGGACAGGGGTCTTTGGCACAGATCAGCCCCAGCATTTT
-	TRBV4-3	once	TRBJ2-7	CASSQDILAPYEQYF	TGCGCCAGCAGCCAAGATATCCTAGCTCCCTACGAGCAGTACTTC
-	TRBV7-7	-	TRBJ2-3	CASSLGVRPSTDTQYF	TGTGCCAGCAGCTTAGGGGTTAGGCCCAGCACAGATACGCAGTATTTT
TRBD2	TRBV19	-	TRBJ2-3	CASSMVGGLAVNTQYF	TGTGCCAGTAGTATGGTTGGGGGACTAGCCGTAAATACGCAGTATTTT
-	TRBV4-1	-	TRBJ1-5	CASSETGPRNQPQHF	TGCGCCAGCAGCGAAACAGGGCCGCGCAATCAGCCCCAGCATTTT
TRBD2	TRBV7-2	few	TRBJ2-7	CASSLGSGGRSYEQYF	TGTGCCAGCAGCTTAGGGTCGGGCGGGAGGAGTTACGAGCAGTACTTC
TRBD1	TRBV7-2	-	TRBJ2-7	CASSLPDRPCYF	TGTGCCAGCAGCTTACCGGACAGGCCGTGTTACTTC
-	TRBV6-1	-	TRBJ2-7	CASSEAVTGYYEQYF	TGTGCCAGCAGTGAAGCGGTTACAGGATATTACGAGCAGTACTTC
TRBD2	TRBV11-2	-	TRBJ2-3	CASSDPGLATDTQYF	TGTGCCAGCAGCGATCCGGGACTAGCCACAGATACGCAGTATTTT
-	TRBV27	-	TRBJ2-7	CASSLTNEYEQYF	TGTGCCAGCAGTTTAACCAATGAGTACGAGCAGTACTTC
-	TRBV9	-	TRBJ2-7	CASSVEQGGYEQYF	TGTGCCAGCAGCGTAGAACAGGGAGGCTACGAGCAGTACTTC
-	TRBV5-8	once	TRBJ2-5	CASSLYPMATIQETQYF	TGTGCCAGCAGCTTGTATCCCATGGCAACCATACAAGAGACCCAGTACTTC
TRBD2	TRBV2	-	TRBJ2-2	CASSDRNKVVAGSSGELFF	TGTGCCAGCAGTGATAGGAATAAGGTAGTAGCGGGAAGTTCCGGGGAGCTGTTTTTT
TRBD1	TRBV18	-	TRBJ1-4	CASSPGQDEKLFF	TGTGCCAGCTCACCTGGACAGGATGAAAAACTGTTTTTT
-	TRBV9	-	TRBJ1-4	CASSRLQGQTNEKLFF	TGTGCCAGCAGCCGATTACAGGGTCAAACTAATGAAAAACTGTTTTTT
TRBD2	TRBV25-1	-	TRBJ2-7	CASSGREGYEQYF	TGTGCCAGCAGTGGGCGGGAGGGGTACGAGCAGTACTTC
TRBD1	TRBV11-2	-	TRBJ1-1	CASSLEDRVYRAFF	TGTGCCAGCAGCTTAGAGGACAGGGTATATCGAGCTTTCTTT
TRBD1	TRBV5-6	-	TRBJ1-3	CASSFWQGAYTIYF	TGTGCCAGCAGCTTTTGGCAGGGGGCATACACCATATATTTT
-	TRBV5-1	-	TRBJ2-4	CASSRIVGPKNIQYF	TGCGCCAGCAGCCGTATAGTGGGCCCCAAAAACATTCAGTACTTC
-	TRBV15	-	TRBJ2-1	CATSNRDSNEQFF	TGTGCCACCAGCAATCGGGATAGCAATGAGCAGTTCTTC
TRBD1	TRBV5-1	-	TRBJ2-3	CASSPIGTALGNTQYF	TGCGCCAGCAGCCCAATAGGGACAGCATTGGGGAATACGCAGTATTTT
-	TRBV19	-	TRBJ1-5	CASSIVRNQKPQHF	TGTGCCAGTAGTATAGTGAGGAACCAGAAGCCCCAGCATTTT